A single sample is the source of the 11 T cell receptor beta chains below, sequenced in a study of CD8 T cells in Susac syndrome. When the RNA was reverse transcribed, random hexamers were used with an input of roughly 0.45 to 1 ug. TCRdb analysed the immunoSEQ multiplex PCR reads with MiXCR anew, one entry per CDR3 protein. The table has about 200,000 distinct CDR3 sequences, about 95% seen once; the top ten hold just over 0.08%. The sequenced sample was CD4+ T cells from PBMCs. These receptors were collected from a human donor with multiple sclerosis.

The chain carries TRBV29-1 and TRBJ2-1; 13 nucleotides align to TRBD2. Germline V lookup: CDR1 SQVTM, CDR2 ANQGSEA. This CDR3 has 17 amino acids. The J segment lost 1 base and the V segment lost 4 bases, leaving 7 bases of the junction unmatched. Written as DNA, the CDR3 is TGCAGCGTTGCCGGACTAGCGGGGGCCGAATCCTACAATGAGCAGTTCTTC. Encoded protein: CSVAGLAGAESYNEQFF.

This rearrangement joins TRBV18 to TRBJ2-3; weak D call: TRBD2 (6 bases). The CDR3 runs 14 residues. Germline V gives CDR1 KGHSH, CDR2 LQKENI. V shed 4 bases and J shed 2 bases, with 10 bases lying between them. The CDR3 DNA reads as TGTGCCAGCTCACAAGGAGGGACCACAGATACGCAGTATTTT. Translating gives CASSQGGTTDTQYF.

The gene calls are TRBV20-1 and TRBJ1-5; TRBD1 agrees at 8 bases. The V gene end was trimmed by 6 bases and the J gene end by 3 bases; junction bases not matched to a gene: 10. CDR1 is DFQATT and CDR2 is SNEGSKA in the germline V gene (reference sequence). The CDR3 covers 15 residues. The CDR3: CSATGTGQINQPQHF. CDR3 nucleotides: TGCAGTGCGACCGGGACAGGTCAAATCAATCAGCCCCAGCATTTT.

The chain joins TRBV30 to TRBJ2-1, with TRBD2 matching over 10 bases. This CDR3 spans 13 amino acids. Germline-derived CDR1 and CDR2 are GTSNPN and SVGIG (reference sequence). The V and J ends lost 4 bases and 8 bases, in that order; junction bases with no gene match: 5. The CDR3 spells CAWKSGGVYEQFF. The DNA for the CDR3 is TGTGCCTGGAAGAGCGGGGGGGTTTATGAGCAGTTCTTC.

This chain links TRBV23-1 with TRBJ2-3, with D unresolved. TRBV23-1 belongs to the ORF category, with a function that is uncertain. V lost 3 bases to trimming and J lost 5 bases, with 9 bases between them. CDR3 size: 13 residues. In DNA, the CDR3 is TGCGCCAGCAGTCACAATTCAGGAGATACGCAGTATTTT. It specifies CASSHNSGDTQYF.

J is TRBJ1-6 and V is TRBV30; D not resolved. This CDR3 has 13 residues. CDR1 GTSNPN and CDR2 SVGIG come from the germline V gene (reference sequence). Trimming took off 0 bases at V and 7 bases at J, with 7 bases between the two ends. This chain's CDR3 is CAWSVMGNSPLHF. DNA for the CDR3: TGTGCCTGGAGTGTAATGGGGAATTCACCCCTCCACTTT.

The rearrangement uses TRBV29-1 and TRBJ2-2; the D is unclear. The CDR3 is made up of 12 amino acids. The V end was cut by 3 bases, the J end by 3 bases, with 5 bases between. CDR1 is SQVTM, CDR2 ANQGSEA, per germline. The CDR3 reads CSVDSYTGELFF. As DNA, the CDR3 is TGCAGCGTTGATTCATACACCGGGGAGCTGTTTTTT.

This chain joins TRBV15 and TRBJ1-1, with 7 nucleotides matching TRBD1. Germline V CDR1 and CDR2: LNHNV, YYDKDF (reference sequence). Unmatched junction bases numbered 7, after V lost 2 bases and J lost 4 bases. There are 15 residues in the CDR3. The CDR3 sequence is CATSRSDRAGTEAFF. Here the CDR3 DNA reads TGTGCCACCAGCAGATCCGACAGGGCGGGCACTGAAGCTTTCTTT.

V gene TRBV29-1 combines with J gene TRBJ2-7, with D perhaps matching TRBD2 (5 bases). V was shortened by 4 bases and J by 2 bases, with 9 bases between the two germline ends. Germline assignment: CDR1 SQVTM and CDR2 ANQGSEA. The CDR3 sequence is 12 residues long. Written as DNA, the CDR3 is TGCAGCGTTGGGAGGACCCCCTACGAGCAGTACTTC. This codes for CSVGRTPYEQYF.

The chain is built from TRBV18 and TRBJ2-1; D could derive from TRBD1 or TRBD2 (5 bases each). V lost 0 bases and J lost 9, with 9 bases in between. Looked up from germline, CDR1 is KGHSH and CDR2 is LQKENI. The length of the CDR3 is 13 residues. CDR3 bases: TGTGCCAGCTCACCACCCCAGAGGGGTGAGCAGTTCTTC. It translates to CASSPPQRGEQFF.

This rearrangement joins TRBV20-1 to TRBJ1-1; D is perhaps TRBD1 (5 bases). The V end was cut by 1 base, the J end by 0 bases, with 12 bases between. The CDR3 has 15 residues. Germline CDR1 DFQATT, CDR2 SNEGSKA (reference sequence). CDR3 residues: CSARGSGHLNTEAFF. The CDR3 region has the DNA TGCAGTGCTAGAGGTTCCGGACACTTGAACACTGAAGCTTTCTTT.